The 9 T cell receptor beta chains below all came from one sample that was sequenced in a study of blood T cell repertoires in COVID-19. Clones were sequenced by immunoSEQ multiplex PCR, and TCRdb holds only the in-frame ones, with some missing. This table holds 180,000 or so clones, under 85% found once. The sample consisted of peripheral blood. These receptors were collected from a man aged 55 to 70 who had recovered from COVID-19.

The CDR3 DNA reads TGTGCCAGCAGATCCGACAGGGGTAGGGGCTACACCTTC. It is translated as CASRSDRGRGYTF. This rearrangement joins TRBV6-5 to TRBJ1-2, with 8 bases identical to TRBD1. CDR3 length equals 13 residues. The germline gives CDR1 MNHEY, CDR2 SVGAGI. The junction had 8 bases not matched to a gene; V was cut back by 6 bases and J by 8 bases.

The genes are TRBV5-1 and TRBJ1-1, with 7 bases aligning to TRBD1. Per germline, CDR1 SGHRS and CDR2 YFSETQ. The CDR3 is made up of 13 amino acids. Trimming took 3 bases from V and 5 from J; bases not matched to a gene: 4. Written as DNA, the CDR3 is TGCGCCAGCAGCTCCACAGGGGTTACTGAAGCTTTCTTT. Translation: CASSSTGVTEAFF.

The chain joins TRBV7-2 to TRBJ1-2; the match to TRBD1 covers 8 bases. The junction had 15 bases not matched to a gene; V was cut back by 5 bases and J by 7 bases. The CDR3 runs to 16 residues. From germline, CDR1 is SGHTA and CDR2 FQGNSA. The CDR3 coding sequence is TGTGCCAGCAGCCTGGGACTGGACAGGGCAGCCAGTGGCTACACCTTC. Its translation is CASSLGLDRAASGYTF.

The V gene is TRBV15, the J gene TRBJ2-3, with 10 positions matching TRBD2. This CDR3 has 16 amino acids. J lost 4 bases, V lost 3 bases, and 7 bases had no gene match. Germline lookup yields CDR1 LNHNV and CDR2 YYDKDF (reference sequence). In nucleotides, the CDR3 is TGTGCCACCAGCAGCCACGGAGCGGGGGGGGCAGATACGCAGTATTTT. This gives the protein CATSSHGAGGADTQYF.

The chain employs TRBV30 and TRBJ1-2; perhaps TRBD1 as D (6 bases). The CDR3 runs to 13 residues. Germline V gene data show CDR1 as GTSNPN and CDR2 as SVGIG (reference sequence). Trimming took 0 bases from V and 2 from J, leaving 7 bases between them. CDR3 nucleotide sequence: TGTGCCTGGAGTGTGACAGGAAACTATGGCTACACCTTC. It specifies CAWSVTGNYGYTF.

V and J are TRBV9 and TRBJ2-7, with D perhaps matching TRBD2 (6 bases). The CDR3 is made up of 11 amino acids. Trimming left V 7 bases short and J 1 base short, with 6 bases between. Germline lookup yields CDR1 SGDLS and CDR2 YYNGEE. CDR3 region: CASGGSYEQYF. DNA for the CDR3: TGTGCCAGCGGGGGGTCCTACGAGCAGTACTTC.

In regard to this clone: The same CDR3 arises from other DNA sequences in this sample as well. The chain employs TRBV18 and TRBJ2-2; D may be TRBD2 (5 bases). Trimming took off 6 bases at V and 5 bases at J, with 7 bases between the two ends. Germline CDR1 reads KGHSH; CDR2 reads LQKENI. The length of the CDR3 is 12 residues. CDR3 in DNA: TGTGCCAGCTCTCCGGGGACCGGGGAGCTGTTTTTT. Its translation is CASSPGTGELFF.

This clone has just one count. The DNA of the CDR3 is TGTGCCAGCAACCCACAAGCGAACACCGGGGAGCTGTTTTTT. Protein: CASNPQANTGELFF. This rearrangement joins TRBV2 to TRBJ2-2; the D is unclear. Trimming cost V 7 bases and J 0 bases, with 9 bases left between them. This CDR3 comprises 14 residues. Germline V gene lookup returns CDR1 SNHLY and CDR2 FYNNEI. Drawing the rest from reference TRBV2 and TRBJ2-2, the complete variable domain is EPEVTQTPSHQVTQMGQEVILRCVPISNHLYFYWYRQILGQKVEFLVSFYNNEISEKSEIFDDQFSVERPDGSNFTLKIRSTKLEDSAMYFCASNPQANTGELFFGEGSRLTVL.

The gene calls are TRBV12-5 and TRBJ2-1; 9 bases map to TRBD2. The V and J ends lost 5 bases and 8 bases, in that order; junction bases with no gene match: 13. The CDR3 extends over 16 amino acids. Germline loops: CDR1 LGHNT, CDR2 FRNRAP. CDR3 sequence reads: CASGPGLATSGDEQFF. For the CDR3, the DNA is TGTGCTAGTGGTCCGGGACTAGCTACTTCTGGCGATGAGCAGTTCTTC.